Shown below are 8 T cell receptor beta chains from a single sample sequenced in a study of T cell responses to AZD1222 COVID-19 vaccine. Here immunoSEQ multiplex PCR was the method, and the copy in TCRdb shows in-frame clones only, minus some. This sample has roughly 140,000 clones, with around 88% found just once. The input for sequencing was peripheral blood, taken on day 0 of AZD1222 vaccination. The receptors shown here come from an adult in good health.

This clone was counted only a few times. V and J are TRBV6-2 or TRBV6-3 and TRBJ2-2, with 9 bases fitting TRBD1. This CDR3 is built from 16 residues. Looked up from germline, CDR1 is MNHEY and CDR2 is SVGEGT. The V and J ends lost 5 bases and 5 bases, in that order; junction bases with no gene match: 9. The DNA of the CDR3 is TGTGCCAGCAGTATTACAGGGGGCGAAGTAACCGGGGAGCTGTTTTTT. Translation gives CASSITGGEVTGELFF.

This clone was seen just once. The chain couples TRBV3-1 (or the pseudogene TRBV3-2) to TRBJ2-5, with D hard to call. Germline CDR1 and CDR2: LGHDT and YNNKEL (reference sequence). The CDR3 loop spans 14 amino acids. Trimming cost V 2 bases and J 2 bases, with 9 bases left between them. CDR3 region: CASSQRRQQETQYF. DNA of the CDR3: TGTGCCAGCAGCCAACGGCGGCAGCAAGAGACCCAGTACTTC.

V gene TRBV2 combines with J gene TRBJ2-2; TRBD1 matches at 8 bases. The germline V gene has CDR1 SNHLY and CDR2 FYNNEI. This CDR3 has 15 residues. J lost 5 bases, V lost 6 bases, and 8 bases had no gene match. CDR3 nucleotides: TGTGCCAGCAGAAGAGGACAGGGAGGTACCGGGGAGCTGTTTTTT. It yields the protein CASRRGQGGTGELFF.

The V and J genes are TRBV6-5 and TRBJ1-2; the D gene is possibly TRBD1 (5 bases). The V gene lost 5 bases and the J gene lost 1 base, with 14 bases spanning the gap. There are 15 residues in the CDR3. Germline CDR1 and CDR2: MNHEY and SVGAGI. DNA for the CDR3: TGTGCCAGCAGTACCCCTTTGGGGGGTAACTATGGCTACACCTTC. Its protein is CASSTPLGGNYGYTF.

This clone has a single count. This chain links TRBV5-1 with TRBJ2-1; 10 nucleotides agree with TRBD2. CDR3 length: 16 residues. Per germline, CDR1 SGHRS and CDR2 YFSETQ. Trimming at V came to 0 bases and at J to 6 bases, leaving 6 bases not matched to a gene. The CDR3 DNA sequence: TGCGCCAGCAGCTTGGCCGCTAGCGGGGGTCCCAATGAGCAGTTCTTC. It translates to CASSLAASGGPNEQFF.

This chain joins TRBV4-3 and TRBJ1-6; D unclear. This CDR3 contains 12 residues. V was pared by 0 bases and J by 8 bases, with 2 bases between. Germline values: CDR1 LGHNA, CDR2 YSLEER. The CDR3 spells CASSQEDSPLHF. For the CDR3, the DNA is TGCGCCAGCAGCCAAGAGGATTCACCCCTCCACTTT.

This clone was counted once. The rearrangement uses TRBV19 and TRBJ2-5, with TRBD1 matching over 10 bases. V dropped 8 bases and J dropped 4; count of bases not matched to a gene: 7. CDR3 size: 14 residues. Looked up from germline, CDR1 is LNHDA and CDR2 is SQIVND (reference sequence). The DNA for the CDR3 is TGTGCCAGTCAAGGGGGACAGGGGAGAGAGACCCAGTACTTC. This sequence encodes CASQGGQGRETQYF.

The gene calls are TRBV9 and TRBJ2-1; 7 positions agree with TRBD2. Germline trimming cut 0 bases from V and 6 bases from J; bases unmatched to any gene: 9. Germline CDR1 and CDR2: SGDLS and YYNGEE. The CDR3 covers 16 residues. The CDR3 bases are TGTGCCAGCAGCGTAGTGGCTAGCGGATATATCAATGAGCAGTTCTTC. It yields the protein CASSVVASGYINEQFF.